Below, 25 T cell receptor beta chains from the same sample are listed, as sequenced in a study of molecular identifiers for immune sequencing clone quantification. From the PCR reads, TCRdb called clonotypes with MiXCR, one entry per CDR3 protein. The table records 400,000 to 600,000 distinct CDR3 sequences, roughly 25% of them present only once. Input material: naive CD8+ T cells from blood, with Jurkat cell RNA spiked in. Documented subset: FACS-sorted CD8+CD4-CCR7+CD45RA+ naive T cells. Receptors were obtained from a human donor in good health. Some libraries in this study had Jurkat cell RNA spiked in.

Notes on this clonotype: A much larger clone sits a single nucleotide away, making a read error possible. A read error is likely, as this CDR3 ends without the conserved phenylalanine or tryptophan. CDR3 protein: CASSIGQGEVGTEAFI. The CDR3 nucleotides read TGTGCCAGCAGCATCGGACAGGGGGAAGTAGGTACTGAAGCTTTCATT. The chain couples TRBV5-3 to TRBJ1-1; 10 bases are a match to TRBD1. TRBV5-3 is annotated as an ORF whose role is uncertain. With V trimmed by 8 bases and J by 5 bases, 15 bases remained unmatched. The CDR3 consists of 16 residues.

The chain recombines TRBV10-3 with TRBJ1-6, with no clear D. With 3 bases removed from V and 8 bases from J, the gap between germline ends came to 14 bases. CDR1 and CDR2 from the germline V gene are ENHRY and SYGVKD. The CDR3 length is 15 residues. CDR3 region: CAISDVNRLDSPLHF. CDR3 in DNA: TGTGCCATCAGTGACGTCAACCGGCTGGATTCACCCCTCCACTTT.

This clonotype was picked up a small number of times. A read error may explain this, as a much larger clone is one base away. The rearrangement joins TRBV28 to TRBJ1-1; D unclear. This CDR3 spans 11 amino acids. Per the germline V gene, CDR1 is MDHEN and CDR2 is SYDVKM. V lost 5 bases and J lost 5, with 6 bases in between. This chain's CDR3 is CASSGWTEAFF. CDR3 bases: TGTGCCAGCAGTGGCTGGACTGAAGCTTTCTTT.

This clonotype was seen repeatedly, ten times or more. The chain uses TRBV7-9 and TRBJ2-3; TRBD2 agrees at 10 bases. Trimming cost V 4 bases and J 6 bases; bases outside gene matches: 13. This CDR3 has 17 amino acids. Germline CDR1 is SEHNR and CDR2 is FQNEAQ (reference sequence). CDR3 residues: CASSSEGASGGSDTQYF. The DNA for the CDR3 is TGTGCCAGCAGCTCAGAGGGTGCTAGCGGGGGCTCGGATACGCAGTATTTT.

The V call is TRBV27, the J call TRBJ2-2; D gene uncertain. V shed 4 bases and J shed 4 bases, with 16 bases lying between them. This CDR3 comprises 16 residues. Germline loops: CDR1 MNHEY, CDR2 SMNVEV (reference sequence). CDR3 DNA: TGTGCCAGCAGTTCATGGGTCCTGGCGAGCACCGGGGAGCTGTTTTTT. Amino acid sequence: CASSSWVLASTGELFF.

About this clonotype: One base away lies a much larger clone, so this may be a sequencing read error. The CDR3 region has the DNA TGTGCTAGTGGTTTGTTTACCGGGACAGAGAATGATAAACTGTTTTTT. Encoded protein: CASGLFTGTENDKLFF. The gene calls are TRBV12-5 and TRBJ1-4; 7 bases are shared with TRBD1. Germline loops: CDR1 LGHNT, CDR2 FRNRAP. The CDR3 loop spans 16 amino acids.

As concerns this clonotype: Germline is not matched at one junction end, which may reflect a read error. The rearrangement links TRBV5-1 to TRBJ2-6; 7 bases align to TRBD1. The CDR3 is 18 residues long. The germline gives CDR1 SGHRS, CDR2 YFSETQ. The CDR3 sequence is CASGLEKTGKTGANVLTF. The CDR3 bases are TGCGCCAGCGGCTTGGAGAAGACAGGGAAAACTGGGGCCAACGTCCTGACTTTC.

The chain carries TRBV4-3 and TRBJ2-1, with TRBD1 matching over 10 bases. The V gene's germline CDR1 is LGHNA and CDR2 YSLEER. The CDR3 has 15 amino acids. Losses at the gene ends were 2 bases for V and 7 bases for J; bases not matched to a gene: 5. CDR3 in DNA: TGCGCCAGCAGCCAACCGGGACAGGGGTCAAATGAGCAGTTCTTC. Its translation is CASSQPGQGSNEQFF.

The CDR3 loop reads CASSSGGAWDTQYF. In DNA form, the CDR3 reads TGTGCCAGCAGCTCAGGGGGGGCATGGGATACGCAGTATTTT. The chain links TRBV7-8 to TRBJ2-3, with D perhaps assigned TRBD1 or TRBD2 (7 bases each). CDR3 length equals 14 residues. V lost 4 bases to trimming and J lost 6 bases, with 14 bases between them. The germline V gene encodes CDR1 SGHVS and CDR2 FQNEAQ.

With regard to this clonotype: Since a much larger clone is just one base distant, this may be a read error. DNA of the CDR3: TGTGCCACCCTGGGGTCAGCTGGGTCCCAGCATTTT. Translation: CATLGSAGSQHF. The V call is TRBV6-2 or TRBV6-3, the J call TRBJ1-5; the D is unclear. The germline V and J ends were trimmed by 10 bases and 11 bases, with 18 bases remaining between them. The CDR3 is made up of 12 amino acids. CDR1 is MNHEY, CDR2 SVGEGT, per germline.

The table lists this clonotype with a few counts. This chain joins TRBV11-3 and TRBJ2-3; unclear D gene. In germline, CDR1 is SGHNT, CDR2 YENEEA. The CDR3 spans 14 residues. The ends were cut back, 5 bases at V and 5 bases at J, with 14 bases in the middle. CDR3 DNA: TGTGCCAGCAGCCCACCCTATGGTGGAGATACGCAGTATTTT. It yields the protein CASSPPYGGDTQYF. Based on the CDR3 plus reference TRBV11-3 and TRBJ2-3, the full variable domain is EAGVVQSPRYKIIEKKQPVAFWCNPISGHNTLYWYLQNLGQGPELLIRYENEEAVDDSQLPKDRFSAERLKGVDSTLKIQPAELGDSAVYLCASSPPYGGDTQYFGPGTRLTVL.

This chain links TRBV29-1 with TRBJ2-2; 9 bases map to TRBD1. Germline CDR1 reads SQVTM; CDR2 reads ANQGSEA. The CDR3 runs to 13 residues. The J segment lost 7 bases and the V segment lost 3 bases, leaving 3 bases of the junction unmatched. The CDR3 region has the DNA TGCAGCGTTGAGGACAGGGGCAACGGGGAGCTGTTTTTT. Translating it yields CSVEDRGNGELFF.

Many counts were recorded for this clonotype. DNA of the CDR3: TGTGCCAGCAGACTGGCAGCTGAAGCTTTCTTT. Amino acids: CASRLAAEAFF. The rearrangement links TRBV6-5 to TRBJ1-1; D remains ambiguous. The CDR3 is 11 amino acids. The germline CDR1 and CDR2 sequences are MNHEY and SVGAGI. The V gene lost 6 bases and the J gene lost 6 bases, with 8 bases spanning the gap.

This clonotype has a handful of counts. The genes are TRBV24-1 and TRBJ2-3; 7 bases map to TRBD2. Germline CDR1 KGHDR, CDR2 SFDVKD. V shed 0 bases, J shed 0 bases, and the junction held 2 bases outside the gene matches. The length of the CDR3 is 16 residues. CDR3 residues: CATSDLQRDSTDTQYF. CDR3 coding DNA: TGTGCCACCAGTGATTTGCAGCGGGATAGCACAGATACGCAGTATTTT.

This clonotype appeared a few times. The chain carries TRBV12-3 or TRBV12-4 and TRBJ2-7, with D maybe TRBD1 (6 bases). CDR3 size: 14 residues. V shed 3 bases and J shed 3 bases, with 12 bases lying between them. The CDR3 reads CASSFPGHLYEQYF. Written as DNA, the CDR3 is TGTGCCAGCAGTTTTCCGGGACACCTCTACGAGCAGTACTTC.

This clonotype was seen more than once but under ten times. The chain carries TRBV19 and TRBJ2-5, with 8 bases aligning to TRBD1. The CDR3 extends over 14 amino acids. The ends lost 0 bases at V and 3 bases at J; junction bases unmatched: 0. Germline CDR1 reads LNHDA; CDR2 reads SQIVND (reference sequence). This CDR3 reads CASSIEDREETQYF. For the CDR3, the DNA is TGTGCCAGTAGTATAGAGGACAGGGAAGAGACCCAGTACTTC.

The V and J genes are TRBV11-1 and TRBJ2-7, with 8 bases that match TRBD1. CDR1 is SGHAT, CDR2 FQDESV, per germline (reference sequence). J was trimmed by 3 bases and V by 7 bases; bases with no gene match: 8. CDR3 length equals 14 residues. Here the CDR3 reads CASTPGQGFYEQYF. CDR3 DNA: TGTGCCAGCACCCCTGGACAGGGCTTCTACGAGCAGTACTTC.

To note about this clonotype: This may be a read error: a much more frequent sequence differs by one nucleotide. The chain employs TRBV27 and TRBJ2-7; tentatively, D is TRBD2 (5 bases). The V gene's germline CDR1 is MNHEY and CDR2 SMNVEV (reference sequence). This CDR3 is 15 amino acids long. Trimming shortened V by 2 bases and J by 2 bases, and 13 bases separated the two germline ends. CDR3 sequence: CASSLAGPSPYEQYF. The CDR3 DNA sequence: TGTGCCAGCAGTTTAGCGGGCCCGTCCCCCTACGAGCAGTACTTC.

This clonotype was observed many times. The chain is built from TRBV7-9 and TRBJ1-2, with 11 bases fitting TRBD1. The CDR3 has 15 residues. The V gene's germline CDR1 is SEHNR and CDR2 FQNEAQ (reference sequence). V lost 5 bases to trimming and J lost 6 bases; unmatched junction nucleotides: 8. CDR3 DNA: TGTGCCAGCAGCCCGTGGACAGGGGGCGCCGATGGCTACACCTTC. This translates into CASSPWTGGADGYTF.

With respect to this clonotype: One end of the junction varies from germline; a read error may be responsible. The chain combines TRBV12-3 or TRBV12-4 with TRBJ2-1, with 10 bases aligning to TRBD1. The CDR3 spans 15 residues. The CDR3 is CASSSGTGVGDEQFF. The CDR3 DNA is TGTGCTAGCAGCTCCGGGACAGGGGTAGGAGATGAGCAGTTCTTC.

This clonotype has just a few counts. This chain joins TRBV14 and TRBJ1-2, with D perhaps matching TRBD1 (6 bases). The germline V and J ends were trimmed by 1 base and 5 bases, with 23 bases remaining between them. The CDR3 totals 18 residues. Germline lookup yields CDR1 SGHDN and CDR2 FVKESK. As DNA, the CDR3 is TGTGCCAGCAGCCAAGGAACGAGGGGGTACAAAGGCCATTATGGCTACACCTTC. It encodes CASSQGTRGYKGHYGYTF.

There are a few counts of this clonotype. The chain is built from TRBV7-9 and TRBJ2-7, with 7 nucleotides matching TRBD2. The V segment lost 3 bases and the J segment 3 bases; nucleotides outside the gene matches: 11. CDR1 SEHNR and CDR2 FQNEAQ come from the germline V gene (reference sequence). The CDR3 is 16 amino acids. CDR3 coding DNA: TGTGCCAGCAGCTTTGCACCGGGACTACCGAACTACGAGCAGTACTTC. Residues: CASSFAPGLPNYEQYF.

This clonotype was seen ten or more times. V and J are TRBV5-5 and TRBJ2-7, with a possible D match to TRBD1 (5 bases). Trimming removed 5 bases from V and 3 bases from J, with 15 bases in between. Germline CDR1 and CDR2: SGHKS and YYEKEE (reference sequence). The CDR3 contains 14 residues. This CDR3 is CASSFAGQGYEQYF. In DNA, the CDR3 is TGTGCCAGCAGTTTCGCAGGTCAGGGCTACGAGCAGTACTTC.

The sample holds a few counts of this clonotype. The rearrangement joins TRBV4-1 to TRBJ1-1; TRBD1 might be the D (5 bases). The CDR3 spans 15 residues. The germline CDR1 and CDR2 sequences are MGHRA and YSYEKL. V lost 1 base and J 3 bases, leaving 12 bases between the germline ends. CDR3 DNA sequence: TGCGCCAGCAGCCAAGCTGAGGGGATGGACACTGAAGCTTTCTTT. This encodes CASSQAEGMDTEAFF.

The V gene is TRBV4-1, the J gene TRBJ1-3; D is uncertain. The CDR3 length is 16 residues. CDR1 is MGHRA, CDR2 YSYEKL, per germline. Trimming took off 5 bases at V and 0 bases at J, with 14 bases between the two ends. CDR3 residues: CASSTVPADSGNTIYF. DNA of the CDR3: TGCGCCAGCAGCACCGTTCCGGCGGACTCTGGAAACACCATATATTTT.